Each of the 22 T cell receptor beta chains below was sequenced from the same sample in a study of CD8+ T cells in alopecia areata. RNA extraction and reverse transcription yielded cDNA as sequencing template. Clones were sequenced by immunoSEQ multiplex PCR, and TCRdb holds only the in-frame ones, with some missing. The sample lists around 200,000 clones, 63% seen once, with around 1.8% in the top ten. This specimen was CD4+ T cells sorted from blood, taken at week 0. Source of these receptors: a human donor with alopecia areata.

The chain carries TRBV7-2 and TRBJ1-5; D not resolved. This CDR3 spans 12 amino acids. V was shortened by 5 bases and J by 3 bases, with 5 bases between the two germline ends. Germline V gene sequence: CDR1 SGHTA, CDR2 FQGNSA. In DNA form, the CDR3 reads TGTGCCAGCAGCAAAGACAATCAGCCCCAGCATTTT. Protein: CASSKDNQPQHF.

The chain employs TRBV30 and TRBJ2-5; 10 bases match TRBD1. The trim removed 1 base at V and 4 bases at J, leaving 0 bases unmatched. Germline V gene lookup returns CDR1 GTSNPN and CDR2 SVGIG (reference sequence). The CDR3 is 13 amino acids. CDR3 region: CAWSGDRGETQYF. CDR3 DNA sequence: TGTGCCTGGAGTGGGGACAGGGGAGAGACCCAGTACTTC. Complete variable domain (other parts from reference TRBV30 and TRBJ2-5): SQTIHQWPATLVQPVGSPLSLECTVEGTSNPNLYWYRQAAGRGLQLLFYSVGIGQISSEVPQNLSASRPQDRQFILSSKKLLLSDSGFYLCAWSGDRGETQYFGPGTRLLVL.

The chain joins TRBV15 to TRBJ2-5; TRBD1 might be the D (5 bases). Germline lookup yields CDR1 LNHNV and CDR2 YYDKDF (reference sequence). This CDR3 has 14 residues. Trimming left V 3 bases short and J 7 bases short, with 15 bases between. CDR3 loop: CATSRTDSSGTQYF. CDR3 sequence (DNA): TGTGCCACCAGCAGGACCGACAGCTCGGGGACCCAGTACTTC.

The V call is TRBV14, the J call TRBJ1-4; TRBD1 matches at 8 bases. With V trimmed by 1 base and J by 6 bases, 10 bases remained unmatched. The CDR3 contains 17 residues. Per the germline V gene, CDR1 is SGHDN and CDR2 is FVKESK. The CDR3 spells CASSQALRGQVDEKLFF. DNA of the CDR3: TGTGCCAGCAGCCAAGCCCTCAGGGGGCAGGTTGATGAAAAACTGTTTTTT.

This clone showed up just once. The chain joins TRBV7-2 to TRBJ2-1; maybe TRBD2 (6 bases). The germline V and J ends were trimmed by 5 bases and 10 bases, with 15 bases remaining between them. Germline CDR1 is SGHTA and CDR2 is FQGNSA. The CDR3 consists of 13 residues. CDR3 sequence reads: CASSPTYGGEQFF. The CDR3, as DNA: TGTGCCAGCAGCCCAACGTATGGAGGGGAGCAGTTCTTC. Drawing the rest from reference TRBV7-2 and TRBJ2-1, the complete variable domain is GAGVSQSPSNKVTEKGKDVELRCDPISGHTALYWYRQSLGQGLEFLIYFQGNSAPDKSGLPSDRFSAERTGGSVSTLTIQRTQQEDSAVYLCASSPTYGGEQFFGPGTRLTVL.

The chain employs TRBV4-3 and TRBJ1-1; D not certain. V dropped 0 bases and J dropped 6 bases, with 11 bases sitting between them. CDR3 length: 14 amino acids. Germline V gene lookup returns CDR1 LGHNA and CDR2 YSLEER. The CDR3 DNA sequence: TGCGCCAGCAGCCAAGATCCGGGGAGCTCTGAAGCTTTCTTT. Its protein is CASSQDPGSSEAFF.

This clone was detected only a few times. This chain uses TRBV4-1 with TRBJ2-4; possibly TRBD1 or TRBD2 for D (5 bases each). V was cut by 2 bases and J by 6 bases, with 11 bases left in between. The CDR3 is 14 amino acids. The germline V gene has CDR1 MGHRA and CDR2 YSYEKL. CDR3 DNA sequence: TGCGCCAGCAGCCAACAAACCGGGACAAACATTCAGTACTTC. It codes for CASSQQTGTNIQYF.

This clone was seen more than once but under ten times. The CDR3, as DNA: TGCAGCGTTGATGGGCGTGCAAAGGTAAACACTGAAGCTTTCTTT. Its translation is CSVDGRAKVNTEAFF. The V gene is TRBV29-1, the J gene TRBJ1-1; no reliable D call. V dropped 3 bases and J dropped 2 bases, with 16 bases sitting between them. This CDR3 has 15 amino acids. Germline V gene sequence: CDR1 SQVTM, CDR2 ANQGSEA.

The CDR3: CASSLLASGGDEQYF. The CDR3 DNA sequence: TGTGCCAGCAGCCTCCTGGCTAGCGGGGGGGACGAGCAGTACTTC. This chain joins TRBV7-2 and TRBJ2-7, with 12 nucleotides matching TRBD2. Germline lookup yields CDR1 SGHTA and CDR2 FQGNSA. The ends lost 5 bases at V and 5 bases at J; junction bases unmatched: 7. CDR3 length: 15 amino acids. The entire variable domain, with the rest obtained from reference TRBV7-2 and TRBJ2-7, is as follows: GAGVSQSPSNKVTEKGKDVELRCDPISGHTALYWYRQSLGQGLEFLIYFQGNSAPDKSGLPSDRFSAERTGGSVSTLTIQRTQQEDSAVYLCASSLLASGGDEQYFGPGTRLTVT.

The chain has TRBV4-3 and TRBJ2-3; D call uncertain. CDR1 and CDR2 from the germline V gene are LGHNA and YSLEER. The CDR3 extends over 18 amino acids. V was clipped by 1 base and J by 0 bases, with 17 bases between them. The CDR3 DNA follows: TGCGCCAGCAGCCAAGCGCCACGGGCAGCGACTAGCACAGATACGCAGTATTTT. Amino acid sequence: CASSQAPRAATSTDTQYF.

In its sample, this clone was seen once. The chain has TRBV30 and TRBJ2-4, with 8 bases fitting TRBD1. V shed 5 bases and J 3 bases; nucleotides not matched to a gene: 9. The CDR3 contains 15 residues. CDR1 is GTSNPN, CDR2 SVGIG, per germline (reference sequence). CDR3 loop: CAWLDRAKFKNIQYF. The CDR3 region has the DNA TGTGCCTGGCTGGACAGGGCGAAGTTCAAAAACATTCAGTACTTC.

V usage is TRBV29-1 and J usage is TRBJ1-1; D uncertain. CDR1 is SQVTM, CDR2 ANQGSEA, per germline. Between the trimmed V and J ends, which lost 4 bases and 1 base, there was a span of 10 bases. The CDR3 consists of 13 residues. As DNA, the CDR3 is TGCAGCGTTGCCCCTTTGAAGAACACTGAAGCTTTCTTT. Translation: CSVAPLKNTEAFF.

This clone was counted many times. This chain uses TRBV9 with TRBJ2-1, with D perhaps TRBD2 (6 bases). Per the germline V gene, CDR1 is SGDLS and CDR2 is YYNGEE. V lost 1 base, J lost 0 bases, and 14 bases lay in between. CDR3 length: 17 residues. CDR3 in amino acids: CASSVTVGSRSYNEQFF. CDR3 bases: TGTGCCAGCAGCGTAACTGTCGGGAGTCGCTCCTACAATGAGCAGTTCTTC.

The CDR3 spells CASSESGTQYGYTF. The CDR3 DNA is TGCGCCAGCAGTGAGTCCGGGACACAATATGGCTACACCTTC. The chain uses TRBV10-2 and TRBJ1-2; D may be TRBD1 (6 bases). The CDR3 extends over 14 amino acids. Germline CDR1 is WSHSY and CDR2 is SAAADI. With 0 bases removed from V and 5 bases from J, the gap between germline ends came to 10 bases.

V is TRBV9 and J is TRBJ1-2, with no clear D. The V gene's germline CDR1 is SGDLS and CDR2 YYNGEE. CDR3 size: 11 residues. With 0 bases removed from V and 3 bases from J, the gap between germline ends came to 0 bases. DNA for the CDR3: TGTGCCAGCAGCGTAGACTATGGCTACACCTTC. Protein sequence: CASSVDYGYTF.

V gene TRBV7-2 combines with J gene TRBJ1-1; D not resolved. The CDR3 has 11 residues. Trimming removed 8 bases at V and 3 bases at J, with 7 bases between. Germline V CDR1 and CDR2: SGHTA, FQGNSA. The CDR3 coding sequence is TGTGCCAGCGGGAGTTACACTGAAGCTTTCTTT. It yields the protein CASGSYTEAFF.

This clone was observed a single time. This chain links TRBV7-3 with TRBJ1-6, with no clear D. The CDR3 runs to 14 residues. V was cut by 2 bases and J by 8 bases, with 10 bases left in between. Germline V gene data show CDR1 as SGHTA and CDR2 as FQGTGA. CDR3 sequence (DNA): TGTGCCAGCAGCTTAGGGCTTGGCCATTCACCCCTCCACTTT. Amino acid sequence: CASSLGLGHSPLHF.

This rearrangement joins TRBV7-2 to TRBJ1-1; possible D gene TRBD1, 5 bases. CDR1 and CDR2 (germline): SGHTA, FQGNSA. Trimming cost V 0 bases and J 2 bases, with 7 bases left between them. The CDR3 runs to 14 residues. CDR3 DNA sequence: TGTGCCAGCAGCTTAGCGGGGCCTAACACTGAAGCTTTCTTT. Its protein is CASSLAGPNTEAFF.

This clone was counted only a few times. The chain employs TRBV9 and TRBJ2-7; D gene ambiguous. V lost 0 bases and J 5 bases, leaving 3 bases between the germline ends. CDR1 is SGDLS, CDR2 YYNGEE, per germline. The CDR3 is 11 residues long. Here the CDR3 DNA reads TGTGCCAGCAGCGTAGGGAACGAGCAGTACTTC. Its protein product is CASSVGNEQYF.

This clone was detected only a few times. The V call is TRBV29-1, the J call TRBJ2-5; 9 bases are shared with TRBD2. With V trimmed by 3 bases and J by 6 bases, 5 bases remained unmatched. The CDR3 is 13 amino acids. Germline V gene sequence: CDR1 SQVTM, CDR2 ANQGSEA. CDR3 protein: CSVERLAGKTQYF. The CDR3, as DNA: TGCAGCGTTGAGCGCCTAGCGGGGAAGACCCAGTACTTC.

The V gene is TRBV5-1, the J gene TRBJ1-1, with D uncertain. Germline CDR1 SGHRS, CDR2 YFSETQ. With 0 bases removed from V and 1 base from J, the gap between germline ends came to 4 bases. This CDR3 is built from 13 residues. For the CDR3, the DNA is TGCGCCAGCAGCTTGGAGGGGAACACTGAAGCTTTCTTT. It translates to CASSLEGNTEAFF.

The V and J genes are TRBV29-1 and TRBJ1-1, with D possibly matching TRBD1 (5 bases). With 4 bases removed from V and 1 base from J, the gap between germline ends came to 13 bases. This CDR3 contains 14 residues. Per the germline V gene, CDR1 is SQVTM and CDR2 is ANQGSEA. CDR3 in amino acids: CSVVSRVSNTEAFF. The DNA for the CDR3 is TGCAGCGTTGTCTCCAGGGTCTCGAACACTGAAGCTTTCTTT. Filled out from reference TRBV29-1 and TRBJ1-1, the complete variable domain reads SAVISQKPSRDICQRGTSLTIQCQVDSQVTMMFWYRQQPGQSLTLIATANQGSEATYESGFVIDKFPISRPNLTFSTLTVSNMSPEDSSIYLCSVVSRVSNTEAFFGQGTRLTVV.